This passage covers 21 T cell receptor beta chains from one sample sequenced in a study of blood T cell repertoires in COVID-19. This table comes from immunoSEQ multiplex PCR, and its TCRdb copy is limited to in-frame clones, with some not included. The repertoire holds 170,000 or so clones, with roughly 84% as singletons. Sequenced sample: peripheral blood. The receptor source for this set is a man in his late teens or twenties with active or convalescent COVID-19.

This clone was counted between two and nine times. The chain recombines TRBV3-1 (or the pseudogene TRBV3-2) with TRBJ2-5, with 12 bases that match TRBD2. There are 15 residues in the CDR3. Germline V gene lookup returns CDR1 LGHDT and CDR2 YNNKEL (reference sequence). Trimming removed 4 bases from V and 5 bases from J; junction bases left unmatched: 5. The CDR3 is CASSPLAGGPETQYF. As DNA, the CDR3 is TGTGCCAGCAGCCCGCTAGCGGGAGGGCCTGAGACCCAGTACTTC.

The chain combines TRBV7-2 with TRBJ2-5; 7 bases are shared with TRBD2. In germline, CDR1 is SGHTA, CDR2 FQGNSA. The CDR3 has 15 amino acids. Trimming removed 7 bases from V and 3 bases from J; junction bases left unmatched: 11. Written as DNA, the CDR3 is TGTGCCAGCACCTGGGGCGGGAGAGGGGAAGAGACCCAGTACTTC. This encodes CASTWGGRGEETQYF. The whole variable domain, filled in from reference TRBV7-2 and TRBJ2-5, reads GAGVSQSPSNKVTEKGKDVELRCDPISGHTALYWYRQSLGQGLEFLIYFQGNSAPDKSGLPSDRFSAERTGGSVSTLTIQRTQQEDSAVYLCASTWGGRGEETQYFGPGTRLLVL.

The chain joins TRBV5-1 to TRBJ1-5; D gene unclear. From germline, CDR1 is SGHRS and CDR2 YFSETQ. The CDR3 length is 13 residues. V shed 0 bases and J shed 4 bases, with 5 bases lying between them. CDR3 protein: CASSLAVNQPQHF. The CDR3 nucleotides are TGCGCCAGCAGCTTGGCCGTGAATCAGCCCCAGCATTTT.

This chain links TRBV7-9 with TRBJ1-2; D is uncertain. The germline gives CDR1 SEHNR, CDR2 FQNEAQ (reference sequence). Between the trimmed V and J ends, which lost 0 bases and 6 bases, there was a span of 23 bases. CDR3 length: 18 residues. CDR3 in amino acids: CASSLAGVKGGFLDGYTF. CDR3 nucleotides: TGTGCCAGCAGCTTAGCGGGTGTGAAGGGAGGTTTTCTGGATGGCTACACCTTC.

CDR3 sequence: CASSLAHGQTNTGELFF. The CDR3 DNA follows: TGTGCCAGCTCACTCGCACACGGACAGACTAACACCGGGGAGCTGTTTTTT. The rearrangement uses TRBV18 and TRBJ2-2; maybe TRBD1 (6 bases). Germline V lookup: CDR1 KGHSH, CDR2 LQKENI. CDR3 length: 17 amino acids. The V end lost 4 bases, the J end lost 2 bases, and 17 bases lay between the germline ends.

The chain joins TRBV12-3 or TRBV12-4 to TRBJ1-2, with D possibly TRBD1 on 5 matching bases. This CDR3 is 13 amino acids long. V lost 6 bases to trimming and J lost 3 bases, with 11 bases between them. The CDR3 loop is CASSPQGYYGYTF. CDR3 DNA sequence: TGTGCCAGCAGCCCTCAGGGTTACTATGGCTACACCTTC.

The V call is TRBV6-2 or TRBV6-3, the J call TRBJ2-6; a weak D match, TRBD2 (5 bases). Deletions cut 4 bases from V and 4 bases from J, with 11 bases between. The CDR3 is 15 amino acids. Germline V gene lookup returns CDR1 MNHEY and CDR2 SVGEGT. The CDR3 nucleotides read TGTGCCAGCAGTTCCAGCCCGGGGGGGGCCAACGTCCTGACTTTC. This gives the protein CASSSSPGGANVLTF.

The CDR3 DNA reads as TGCGCCAGCAGCGGGGGCTTCTATGGCTACACCTTC. Its translation: CASSGGFYGYTF. This sequence joins TRBV5-1 and TRBJ1-2; TRBD1 might be the D (6 bases). CDR3 size: 12 residues. V was cut by 4 bases and J by 4 bases, with 8 bases left in between. Germline CDR1 is SGHRS and CDR2 is YFSETQ.

This chain links TRBV5-3 with TRBJ1-6, with D uncertain. TRBV5-3 is an open reading frame, and its role is uncertain. The CDR3 covers 15 residues. The ends were cut back, 4 bases at V and 4 bases at J, with 12 bases in the middle. CDR3 sequence reads: CARSARDDYNSPLHF. The CDR3 region has the DNA TGTGCCAGAAGCGCCCGGGATGATTATAATTCACCCCTCCACTTT.

The chain carries TRBV3-1 (or the pseudogene TRBV3-2) and TRBJ2-7; TRBD2 might be the D (5 bases). Trimming removed 1 base from V and 2 bases from J, with 18 bases in between. CDR1 and CDR2 from the germline V gene are LGHDT and YNNKEL (reference sequence). The CDR3 is made up of 17 amino acids. CDR3 nucleotide sequence: TGTGCCAGCAGCCAAGGGATAGGGCCTCCGGGAACCTACGAGCAGTACTTC. This codes for CASSQGIGPPGTYEQYF.

This clone was observed at least ten times. Here the CDR3 reads CASSPGGLASADTQYF. The CDR3 nucleotides are TGTGCCAGCAGCCCCGGTGGCCTAGCGTCCGCAGATACGCAGTATTTT. J is TRBJ2-3 and V is TRBV14; the D gene is possibly TRBD2 (6 bases). The length of the CDR3 is 16 residues. Trimming cost V 4 bases and J 4 bases, with 18 bases left between them. Germline lookup yields CDR1 SGHDN and CDR2 FVKESK.

The chain is built from TRBV5-6 and TRBJ2-3; D is perhaps TRBD2 (7 bases). The germline V and J ends were trimmed by 2 bases and 6 bases, with 16 bases remaining between them. Germline CDR1 reads SGHDT; CDR2 reads YYEEEE. CDR3 length equals 15 residues. This CDR3 reads CASSFFGGLRDTQYF. The CDR3 DNA sequence: TGTGCCAGCAGCTTTTTCGGGGGGCTGCGGGATACGCAGTATTTT.

This chain links TRBV5-1 with TRBJ2-3, with D possibly matching TRBD2 (6 bases). V lost 2 bases and J lost 3, with 19 bases in between. This CDR3 has 17 amino acids. Germline CDR1 reads SGHRS; CDR2 reads YFSETQ. In DNA, the CDR3 is TGCGCCAGCAGCTTCCGGACCGGGGGAATAGGAACAGATACGCAGTATTTT. It specifies CASSFRTGGIGTDTQYF.

This clone has only a few counts. The rearrangement links TRBV7-8 to TRBJ1-5; D call uncertain. The CDR3 is 15 residues long. Trimming took 5 bases from V and 0 from J, leaving 11 bases between them. Germline V gene data show CDR1 as SGHVS and CDR2 as FQNEAQ. Here the CDR3 reads CASSPINFSNQPQHF. The DNA of the CDR3 is TGTGCCAGCAGCCCAATAAACTTTAGCAATCAGCCCCAGCATTTT.

V usage is TRBV20-1 and J usage is TRBJ2-5; D is unresolved. Germline V gene sequence: CDR1 DFQATT, CDR2 SNEGSKA (reference sequence). This CDR3 is 11 amino acids long. V lost 0 bases to trimming and J lost 6 bases, with 5 bases between them. The CDR3 reads CSARDPKTQYF. As DNA, the CDR3 is TGCAGTGCTAGAGATCCCAAGACCCAGTACTTC.

The chain combines TRBV6-5 with TRBJ2-1; tentatively, D is TRBD2 (6 bases). Germline V gene data show CDR1 as MNHEY and CDR2 as SVGAGI. The V gene lost 7 bases and the J gene lost 8 bases, with 12 bases spanning the gap. The CDR3 runs to 12 residues. CDR3 sequence reads: CASTRTGDEQFF. CDR3 in DNA: TGTGCCAGCACCAGAACGGGAGATGAGCAGTTCTTC.

The chain uses TRBV5-1 and TRBJ2-3; 11 bases align to TRBD2. Germline CDR1 is SGHRS and CDR2 is YFSETQ. Trimming took 4 bases from V and 0 from J; bases not matched to a gene: 1. This CDR3 contains 15 residues. DNA for the CDR3: TGCGCCAGCAGCACTAGCGGGGGCAGCACAGATACGCAGTATTTT. Translating gives CASSTSGGSTDTQYF.

This chain joins TRBV5-4 and TRBJ2-7; 8 positions agree with TRBD2. Trimming removed 7 bases from V and 3 bases from J; junction bases left unmatched: 6. The CDR3 contains 13 residues. Germline V gene lookup returns CDR1 SGHNT and CDR2 YYREEE (reference sequence). CDR3 loop: CASRTSGGYEQYF. DNA of the CDR3: TGTGCCAGCCGAACTAGCGGAGGCTACGAGCAGTACTTC. The full variable domain, completed using reference TRBV5-4 and TRBJ2-7, is ETGVTQSPTHLIKTRGQQVTLRCSSQSGHNTVSWYQQALGQGPQFIFQYYREEENGRGNFPPRFSGLQFPNYSSELNVNALELDDSALYLCASRTSGGYEQYFGPGTRLTVT.

The V call is TRBV2, the J call TRBJ2-1, with TRBD2 matching over 8 bases. The CDR3 extends over 14 amino acids. Germline V gene lookup returns CDR1 SNHLY and CDR2 FYNNEI. The trim removed 4 bases at V and 4 bases at J, leaving 3 bases unmatched. The CDR3 nucleotides read TGTGCCAGCAGTGGACTAGCGCTTTACAATGAGCAGTTCTTC. Encoded protein: CASSGLALYNEQFF.

The rearrangement joins TRBV21-1 to TRBJ1-2. TRBV21-1 is a documented pseudogene. CDR3 length: 15 amino acids. CDR3 loop: CASSSRRARDYGYTF. The CDR3 DNA reads as TGTGCCAGCAGCTCCCGACGGGCGAGGGACTATGGCTACACCTTC.

The rearrangement joins TRBV4-1 to TRBJ1-1; D call uncertain. The V end lost 0 bases, the J end lost 5 bases, and 16 bases lay between the germline ends. CDR3 length: 16 amino acids. Germline V gene sequence: CDR1 MGHRA, CDR2 YSYEKL. DNA for the CDR3: TGCGCCAGCAGCCAAGATCGTACGGGTTGGGTAACTGAAGCTTTCTTT. It codes for CASSQDRTGWVTEAFF.